A selection of T cell receptor beta chains follows, all from one sample in a study of shared clonotypes between healthy human individuals. This table comes from immunoSEQ multiplex PCR, and its TCRdb copy is limited to in-frame clones, with some not included. The sample lists about 710,000 clones, approximately 73% occurring once. The sample taken for sequencing was memory CD4+ T cells sorted from blood. These receptors were taken from a woman aged 30 to 39 in good health. CDR3s include the opening cysteine and the closing phenylalanine or tryptophan. The D gene is left open where the match is weak. Only part of the rows carry a size: once, few, many, or a class if the clone is expanded.

V gene: TRBV25-1
clone size: .
J gene: TRBJ2-7
D gene: .
CDR3 protein: CASSEPGAYEQYF
CDR3 DNA: TGTGCCAGCAGTGAACCTGGGGCATACGAGCAGTACTTC

V gene: TRBV2
clone size: .
J gene: TRBJ2-5
D gene: TRBD1
CDR3 protein: CASNTPGQGGTKETQYF
CDR3 DNA: TGTGCCAGCAACACCCCGGGACAGGGTGGAACAAAAGAGACCCAGTACTTC

V gene: TRBV29-1
clone size: few
J gene: TRBJ2-3
D gene: TRBD2
CDR3 protein: CSVRVSSGITTDTQYF
CDR3 DNA: TGCAGCGTCCGAGTATCTAGCGGGATAACCACAGATACGCAGTATTTT

V gene: TRBV10-3
clone size: many
J gene: TRBJ1-4
D gene: TRBD1
CDR3 protein: CAISESGTAFGGEKLFF
CDR3 DNA: TGTGCCATCAGTGAGTCGGGGACAGCATTCGGGGGTGAAAAACTGTTTTTT

V gene: TRBV19
clone size: .
J gene: TRBJ1-5
D gene: .
CDR3 protein: CASSAGRGQPQHF
CDR3 DNA: TGTGCCAGTAGTGCCGGGAGGGGTCAGCCCCAGCATTTT

V gene: TRBV2
clone size: .
J gene: TRBJ2-7
D gene: .
CDR3 protein: CASSEGLYEQYF
CDR3 DNA: TGTGCCAGCAGTGAAGGTCTCTACGAGCAGTACTTC

V gene: TRBV5-4
clone size: .
J gene: TRBJ1-1
D gene: TRBD1
CDR3 protein: CASRGTGLPEAFF
CDR3 DNA: TGTGCCAGCCGCGGGACAGGCCTACCTGAAGCTTTCTTT

V gene: TRBV28
clone size: .
J gene: TRBJ2-7
D gene: TRBD2
CDR3 protein: CASSPGGWEGTTYEQYF
CDR3 DNA: TGTGCCAGCAGTCCGGGGGGTTGGGAGGGGACCACCTACGAGCAGTACTTC

V gene: TRBV10-3
clone size: few
J gene: TRBJ1-2
D gene: .
CDR3 protein: CAISSTESVYGYTF
CDR3 DNA: TGTGCCATCAGCTCTACGGAAAGCGTTTATGGCTACACCTTC

V gene: TRBV19
clone size: .
J gene: TRBJ2-6
D gene: TRBD1
CDR3 protein: CASRVPGQGSGANVLTF
CDR3 DNA: TGTGCCAGTAGGGTCCCGGGACAGGGGAGTGGGGCCAACGTCCTGACTTTC

V gene: TRBV6-1
clone size: once
J gene: TRBJ2-7
D gene: .
CDR3 protein: CATLRGYTSNYEQYF
CDR3 DNA: TGTGCCACCCTACGCGGTTACACTAGCAACTACGAGCAGTACTTC

V gene: TRBV5-1
clone size: many
J gene: TRBJ1-3
D gene: TRBD1
CDR3 protein: CASSLGTAGNTIYF
CDR3 DNA: TGCGCCAGCAGCCTCGGGACAGCCGGAAACACCATATATTTT

V gene: TRBV5-1
clone size: .
J gene: TRBJ2-5
D gene: TRBD1
CDR3 protein: CASSLSGTEETQYF
CDR3 DNA: TGCGCCAGCAGCTTGTCGGGGACAGAAGAGACCCAGTACTTC

V gene: TRBV11-2
clone size: .
J gene: TRBJ2-1
D gene: .
CDR3 protein: CASSSMSRQFYNEQFF
CDR3 DNA: TGTGCCAGCAGCTCAATGAGCAGGCAGTTCTACAATGAGCAGTTCTTC

V gene: TRBV5-1
clone size: .
J gene: TRBJ2-1
D gene: .
CDR3 protein: CASSFGTAYNEQFF
CDR3 DNA: TGCGCCAGCAGCTTCGGGACGGCCTACAATGAGCAGTTCTTC

V gene: TRBV9
clone size: .
J gene: TRBJ1-3
D gene: .
CDR3 protein: CASSPRDRSSGNTIYF
CDR3 DNA: TGTGCCAGCAGCCCCCGGGACCGAAGCTCTGGAAACACCATATATTTT

V gene: TRBV19
clone size: .
J gene: TRBJ2-2
D gene: TRBD1
CDR3 protein: CASSMIGQGKAGELFF
CDR3 DNA: TGTGCCAGTAGTATGATCGGACAGGGGAAAGCCGGGGAGCTGTTTTTT

V gene: TRBV5-4
clone size: .
J gene: TRBJ1-1
D gene: .
CDR3 protein: CASSPAQGGTEAFF
CDR3 DNA: TGTGCCAGCAGCCCAGCCCAGGGCGGAACTGAAGCTTTCTTT

V gene: TRBV28
clone size: .
J gene: TRBJ2-7
D gene: TRBD2
CDR3 protein: CASSETSGRGGEQYF
CDR3 DNA: TGTGCCAGCAGTGAAACTAGCGGGAGGGGAGGCGAGCAGTACTTC

V gene: TRBV18
clone size: .
J gene: TRBJ1-5
D gene: TRBD1
CDR3 protein: CASSPRTGDQPQHF
CDR3 DNA: TGTGCCAGCTCACCACGGACAGGGGATCAGCCCCAGCATTTT

V gene: TRBV6-6
clone size: .
J gene: TRBJ1-2
D gene: TRBD1
CDR3 protein: CASRSDRVGYTF
CDR3 DNA: TGTGCCAGCAGGTCAGACAGGGTTGGCTACACCTTC

V gene: TRBV6-5
clone size: .
J gene: TRBJ2-1
D gene: TRBD1
CDR3 protein: CASRTGGTANEQFF
CDR3 DNA: TGTGCCAGCAGAACAGGGGGGACGGCGAATGAGCAGTTCTTC

V gene: TRBV6-1
clone size: .
J gene: TRBJ2-7
D gene: .
CDR3 protein: CASSDQGPHGEQYF
CDR3 DNA: TGTGCCAGCAGTGACCAGGGGCCCCACGGGGAGCAGTACTTC

V gene: TRBV7-9
clone size: once
J gene: TRBJ1-3
D gene: .
CDR3 protein: CASSQEESGNTIYF
CDR3 DNA: TGTGCCAGCAGCCAAGAGGAATCTGGAAACACCATATATTTT

V gene: TRBV5-4
clone size: .
J gene: TRBJ1-5
D gene: .
CDR3 protein: CASSSREDGNQPQHF
CDR3 DNA: TGTGCCAGCAGCTCTAGGGAGGACGGCAATCAGCCCCAGCATTTT

V gene: TRBV27
clone size: .
J gene: TRBJ1-2
D gene: .
CDR3 protein: CASSTHRRSNYGYTF
CDR3 DNA: TGTGCCAGCAGTACGCACAGGCGTTCTAACTATGGCTACACCTTC

V gene: TRBV5-4
clone size: .
J gene: TRBJ1-4
D gene: .
CDR3 protein: CASSLRTDATNEKLFF
CDR3 DNA: TGTGCCAGCAGCTTGCGGACAGATGCAACTAATGAAAAACTGTTTTTT

V gene: TRBV28
clone size: .
J gene: TRBJ2-7
D gene: TRBD1
CDR3 protein: CAGSWGQGSEEQYF
CDR3 DNA: TGTGCCGGGAGTTGGGGACAGGGTAGTGAAGAGCAGTACTTC

V gene: TRBV6-5
clone size: .
J gene: TRBJ1-3
D gene: .
CDR3 protein: CASSYYQSAGNTIYF
CDR3 DNA: TGTGCCAGCAGTTACTACCAGAGTGCTGGAAACACCATATATTTT

V gene: TRBV5-1
clone size: .
J gene: TRBJ1-1
D gene: .
CDR3 protein: CASSFGGQPEAFF
CDR3 DNA: TGCGCCAGCAGCTTTGGCGGACAGCCTGAAGCTTTCTTT

V gene: TRBV11-2
clone size: few
J gene: TRBJ2-2
D gene: .
CDR3 protein: CASSGAGWTGELFF
CDR3 DNA: TGTGCCAGCAGCGGGGCGGGATGGACCGGGGAGCTGTTTTTT